A single T cell receptor beta chain is shown here with its context. V gave up 6 bases and J gave up 6 bases; unmatched junction bases: 12. Per germline, CDR1 SEHNR and CDR2 FQNEAQ (reference sequence). There are 15 residues in the CDR3. The sample originates from a study of blood T cell repertoires in COVID-19. In the source study's methods: Amplification from reference gene primers served as the basis for estimated nucleated cell counts. Assay used: immunoSEQ multiplex PCR; TCRdb lists only in-frame clones, some missing. V and J calls plus clone size are reproduced from that table; the DNA served to infer D and trimming. The sample includes 300,000 to 350,000 clones, roughly 86% of them seen just once.

Input material: peripheral blood. The chain has TRBV7-9 and TRBJ2-7; 9 bases are a match to TRBD1. This clonotype was obtained from a man aged 25 to 40 with COVID-19, enrolled during active disease. CDR3 in amino acids: CASSSIPGQGGEQYF. CDR3 coding DNA: TGTGCCAGCAGTTCTATTCCGGGACAGGGAGGCGAGCAGTACTTC. Full variable domain (remainder filled in from reference TRBV7-9 and TRBJ2-7): DTGVSQNPRHKITKRGQNVTFRCDPISEHNRLYWYRQTLGQGPEFLTYFQNEAQLEKSRLLSDRFSAERPKGSFSTLEIQRTEQGDSAMYLCASSSIPGQGGEQYFGPGTRLTVT.